The rows below give T cell receptor beta chains drawn from one sample of a study of metastatic and nonmetastatic thyroid tumors. TCRdb reprocessed the PCR reads using MiXCR. The top ten clones hold roughly 5% of a sample with 20,000 to 25,000 clones, around a fifth of them seen once. Sample: blood. Receptors were obtained from a male donor with papillary thyroid cancer or a benign thyroid nodule (not recorded which). Some clones in this sample may be carry-over from other donors' samples. The CDR3 runs from the conserved cysteine through the conserved F or W. The D gene is left open where the match is weak. Expanded clones get a size class; other rows say once, few or many, or leave the size out.

V	size	D	J	DNA	CDR3
TRBV28	many	-	TRBJ1-3	TGTGCCAGCAGTTTATCCGGCGGGGGACCTGGAAACACCATATATTTT	CASSLSGGGPGNTIYF
TRBV15	many	TRBD2	TRBJ2-3	TGTGCCACCAGCTATGAGATGGGACTAGCGGGAGCAGATACGCAGTATTTT	CATSYEMGLAGADTQYF
TRBV5-1	-	TRBD2	TRBJ2-1	TGCGCCAGCAGCTCAGGGACTAGCGGGAGTATTTACAATGAGCAGTTCTTC	CASSSGTSGSIYNEQFF
TRBV15	few	TRBD2	TRBJ2-1	TGTGCCACCAGCAGGGCCTTGGGACTAGCGGGAGTTGAGAAGTTCTTC	CATSRALGLAGVEKFF
TRBV20-1	-	TRBD2	TRBJ2-7	TGCAGTGCCCGAATGAGCGGGAAGATATCCTACGAGAAGTACTTC	CSARMSGKISYEKYF
TRBV5-1	many	-	TRBJ2-5	TGCGCCAGCAGCTTCGGTCAGCAAGAGACCCAGTACTTC	CASSFGQQETQYF
TRBV27	-	-	TRBJ2-7	TGTGCCAGTTCATGGGATAAAGGAAGCCGTTCCTACGAGCAGTACTTC	CASSWDKGSRSYEQYF
TRBV27	-	TRBD1	TRBJ2-7	TGTGCCAGCAGTTACAGGACAGGTTCCGAGCAGTACTTC	CASSYRTGSEQYF
TRBV11-2	-	-	TRBJ2-1	TGTGCCAGCAGCTTAGGAGGGGTCGGGTACTACAATGAGCAGTTCTTC	CASSLGGVGYYNEQFF
TRBV15	few	TRBD1	TRBJ2-1	TGTGCCACCAGCGCCGGGACAGGGGGGAATGAGCAGTTCTTC	CATSAGTGGNEQFF
TRBV29-1	many	-	TRBJ2-3	TGCAGCGTCAGAGAACAGGGTCTGAGGGCGCAGTATTTT	CSVREQGLRAQYF
TRBV5-1	-	-	TRBJ2-7	TGCGCCAGCAGCCTGTGGGTTGGGGGCGGCTACGAGCAGTACTTC	CASSLWVGGGYEQYF
TRBV2	medium-sized	TRBD2	TRBJ2-7	TGTGCCAGCAGTTTAGCGGGAACCGGCTACGAGCAGTACTTC	CASSLAGTGYEQYF
TRBV11-2	-	-	TRBJ1-5	TGTGCCAGCAGCTTAGGACTGGATCAGCCCCAGCATTTT	CASSLGLDQPQHF
TRBV27	medium-sized	TRBD2	TRBJ2-1	TGTGCCAGCAGTCCAGGACTAGCGGGAGACAATGAGCAGTTCTTC	CASSPGLAGDNEQFF
TRBV10-3	many	TRBD2	TRBJ2-7	TGTGCCATCAGGGAAGGGACTAGCGGGAGCGAGCAGTACTTC	CAIREGTSGSEQYF
TRBV20-1	-	TRBD1	TRBJ2-1	TGCAGTGCTTGGGGAAGAAGGACAGGGAACAATGAGCAGTTCTTC	CSAWGRRTGNNEQFF
TRBV2	few	-	TRBJ2-1	TGTGCCAGCAGACCTGACAACTACAATGAGCAGTTCTTC	CASRPDNYNEQFF
TRBV2	many	-	TRBJ2-5	TGTGCCAGCAGTCAGGAGGGAAGGACCCAGTACTTC	CASSQEGRTQYF
TRBV14	many	-	TRBJ2-3	TGTGCCAGCAGCCCGAGACTAGCAGATACGCAGTATTTT	CASSPRLADTQYF
TRBV6-1	once	-	TRBJ2-1	TGTGCCAGCAGTGAAGAAGGGGGAGCACCCCATGAGCAGTTCTTC	CASSEEGGAPHEQFF
TRBV6-1	medium-sized	TRBD1	TRBJ2-2	TGTGCCAGCATGGGGACAGGGAGGAACACCGGGGAGCTGTTTTTT	CASMGTGRNTGELFF
TRBV5-1	medium-sized	-	TRBJ2-1	TGCGCCAGCAGCATGTCGGAAGGGGTTAATGAGCAGTTCTTC	CASSMSEGVNEQFF
TRBV12-3/TRBV12-4	-	-	TRBJ2-2	TGTGCCAGCAGCGCCCCAGCAGGGGGGGGGAACACCGGGGAGCTGTTTTTT	CASSAPAGGGNTGELFF
TRBV20-1	many	-	TRBJ1-6	TGCAGTGAACCAGCCCTCTATAATTCACCCCTCCACTTT	CSEPALYNSPLHF
TRBV6-2/TRBV6-3	-	TRBD1	TRBJ1-2	TGTGCCAGCAGTCGTTCGCGGACAGGGTCAGGAGGCTACACCTTC	CASSRSRTGSGGYTF
TRBV2	-	TRBD2	TRBJ2-7	TGTGCCAGCACCCTTAGCGGGAGAGTGATCGACGAGCAGTACTTC	CASTLSGRVIDEQYF
TRBV20-1	-	-	TRBJ1-2	TGCAGTGCTAGAGCGGAGACCGGGGGCTACACCTTC	CSARAETGGYTF
TRBV7-9	many	-	TRBJ1-1	TGTGCCAGCAGCTCCAAAGGGGGGAACACTGAAGCTTTCTTT	CASSSKGGNTEAFF
TRBV30	many	-	TRBJ2-7	TGTGCCTGGAGTACGGGAGTAATCTACGAGCAGTACTTC	CAWSTGVIYEQYF
TRBV9	-	TRBD2	TRBJ2-2	TGTGCCAGCAGCATGGGAACTAGCGGGATGAGAGGGGAGCTGTTTTTT	CASSMGTSGMRGELFF
TRBV5-1	many	TRBD1	TRBJ1-1	TGCGCCAGCACGGACAGGGACCAACGGACTGAAGCTTTCTTT	CASTDRDQRTEAFF
TRBV4-1	many	TRBD1	TRBJ1-2	TGCGCCAGCAGCCAAGATACGGACAGGGCCCTCTATGGCTACACCTTC	CASSQDTDRALYGYTF
TRBV6-1	few	TRBD1	TRBJ2-6	TGTGCCAGCGAGACAGGGGGTGGCTCTGGGGCCAACGTCCTGACTTTC	CASETGGGSGANVLTF
TRBV30	many	TRBD2	TRBJ2-1	TGTGCCTGGAGTGTCGCGGGAGGAGTCTATGAGCAGTTCTTC	CAWSVAGGVYEQFF
TRBV2	medium-sized	-	TRBJ2-7	TGTGCCAGCACTTCAGCCCCCGAGCAGTACTTC	CASTSAPEQYF
TRBV7-9	many	TRBD2	TRBJ2-3	TGTGCCAGCAGCTCCAGCGGGAGGGTGAATACGCAGTATTTT	CASSSSGRVNTQYF
TRBV6-4	many	-	TRBJ1-5	TGTGCCAGCAGTGTCCACCAGTCGGCATCCCAGGGATGGTATCAGCCCCAGCATTTT	CASSVHQSASQGWYQPQHF
TRBV7-9	many	TRBD1	TRBJ2-7	TGTGCCAGCAGCCTAGCCGACAGGGAAGAGCAGTACTTC	CASSLADREEQYF
TRBV6-2/TRBV6-3	-	-	TRBJ2-3	TGTGCCAGCAGTTCCCTAGGGGATGGCACAGATACGCAGTATTTT	CASSSLGDGTDTQYF
TRBV7-9	many	-	TRBJ2-3	TGTGCCAGCAGCCCCCGTGAGGCAAACACAGATACGCAGTATTTT	CASSPREANTDTQYF
TRBV7-3	-	-	TRBJ2-3	TGTGTCAGCAGCACCCTATCGGGAGCGGCAGATACGCAGTATTTT	CVSSTLSGAADTQYF